The subject of this entry is one T cell receptor (beta chain). As processed by the authors: Amplifying reference gene primers gave estimates of nucleated cell counts. Profiling relied on immunoSEQ multiplex PCR, and the TCRdb table lists in-frame clones only, not all of them. V, J and clone size are those of that table, while D and trimming were read from the DNA. Of tens of thousands of clones in the sample, 81% were seen once. This sample is part of a study of blood T cell repertoires in COVID-19. Study-level background: Material from acute and convalescent COVID-19 was sourced from the United States, Italy and Spain. PBMCs, B-cell-depleted T cells, or T cells provided the cDNA or gDNA that made up the material.

The CDR3 is made up of 16 amino acids. Losses at the gene ends were 4 bases for V and 7 bases for J; bases not matched to a gene: 11. CDR1 is SGHRS and CDR2 is YFSETQ in the germline V gene. The receptor was isolated from a man of 80 years or more with acute or convalescent COVID-19. The specimen sequenced was peripheral blood. The rearrangement joins TRBV5-1 to TRBJ2-1, with TRBD2 matching 10 bases. This CDR3 is CASSIHLAGEWNEQFF. CDR3 DNA: TGCGCCAGCAGCATCCATCTAGCGGGAGAATGGAATGAGCAGTTCTTC.